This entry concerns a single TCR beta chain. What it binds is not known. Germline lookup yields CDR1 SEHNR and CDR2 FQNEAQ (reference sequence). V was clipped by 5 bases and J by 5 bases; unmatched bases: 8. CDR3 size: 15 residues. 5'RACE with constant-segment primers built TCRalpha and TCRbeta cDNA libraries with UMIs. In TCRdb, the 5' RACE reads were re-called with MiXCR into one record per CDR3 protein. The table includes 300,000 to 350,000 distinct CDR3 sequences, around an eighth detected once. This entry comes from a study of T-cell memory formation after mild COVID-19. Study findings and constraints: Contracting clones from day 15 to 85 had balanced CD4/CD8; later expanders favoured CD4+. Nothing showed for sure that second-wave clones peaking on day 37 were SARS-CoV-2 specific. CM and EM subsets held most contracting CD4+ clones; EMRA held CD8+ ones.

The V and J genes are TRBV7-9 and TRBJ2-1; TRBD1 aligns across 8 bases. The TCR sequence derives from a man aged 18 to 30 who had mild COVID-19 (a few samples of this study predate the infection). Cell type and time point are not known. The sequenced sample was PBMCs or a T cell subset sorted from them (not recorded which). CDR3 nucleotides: TGTGCCAGCAGCCTCCAGGGGGCAGGGGACAATGAGCAGTTCTTC. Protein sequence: CASSLQGAGDNEQFF.